The next 30 T cell receptor beta chains were all read from a single sample in a study of blood T cell repertoires in COVID-19. Assay: immunoSEQ multiplex PCR; the TCRdb copy retains only in-frame clones and omits some. The sample includes hundreds of thousands of clones, roughly 90% seen only once; the top ten take around a tenth. Sequencing was performed on PBMCs or T cells enriched from blood (not recorded which). Receptor source: a middle-aged woman who had recovered from COVID-19.

This chain connects TRBV7-2 to TRBJ2-6; TRBD2 matches 7 bases. Germline V gene sequence: CDR1 SGHTA, CDR2 FQGNSA. The CDR3 spans 18 residues. The V and J ends lost 3 bases and 4 bases, in that order; junction bases with no gene match: 12. CDR3 amino acids: CASSFRVAGVKGANVLTF. CDR3 bases: TGTGCCAGCAGCTTCAGAGTGGCGGGAGTAAAAGGGGCCAACGTCCTGACTTTC.

The chain joins TRBV6-2 or TRBV6-3 to TRBJ2-5; 13 bases are a match to TRBD2. CDR1 and CDR2 from the germline V gene are MNHEY and SVGEGT. Trimming took 0 bases from V and 2 from J; bases not matched to a gene: 6. CDR3 size: 18 residues. The CDR3 here is CASSYSSGLAGAQETQYF. As DNA, the CDR3 is TGTGCCAGCAGTTACTCATCCGGACTAGCGGGAGCGCAAGAGACCCAGTACTTC.

The chain couples TRBV19 to TRBJ2-2; TRBD2 matches at 11 bases. V lost 7 bases, J lost 1 base, and 5 bases stayed unmatched. CDR1 and CDR2 (germline): LNHDA, SQIVND (reference sequence). The length of the CDR3 is 16 residues. The DNA of the CDR3 is TGTGCCAGTACTCCCACTAGCGGGGGGAACACCGGGGAGCTGTTTTTT. Amino acids: CASTPTSGGNTGELFF. Variable domain in full (rest from reference TRBV19 and TRBJ2-2): DGGITQSPKYLFRKEGQNVTLSCEQNLNHDAMYWYRQDPGQGLRLIYYSQIVNDFQKGDIAEGYSVSREKKESFPLTVTSAQKNPTAFYLCASTPTSGGNTGELFFGEGSRLTVL.

This clone was found once. The chain has TRBV6-4 and TRBJ2-7; no clear D. Germline CDR1 and CDR2: MRHNA and SNTAGT. V was shortened by 0 bases and J by 0 bases, with 12 bases between the two germline ends. CDR3 length: 16 residues. The CDR3 DNA is TGTGCCAGCAGTGACTCGAGTCTCCCGGTCTCCTACGAGCAGTACTTC. Its protein product is CASSDSSLPVSYEQYF.

This chain joins TRBV5-1 and TRBJ2-3; D possibly corresponds to TRBD2 (5 bases). The V gene's germline CDR1 is SGHRS and CDR2 YFSETQ. The CDR3 has 14 residues. Trimming left V 5 bases short and J 2 bases short, with 12 bases between. The DNA for the CDR3 is TGCGCCAGCAGAGGCGGGCCCTCCACAGATACGCAGTATTTT. It codes for CASRGGPSTDTQYF.

The J gene is TRBJ1-4, the V gene TRBV6-5; D might be TRBD1 (6 bases). Germline lookup yields CDR1 MNHEY and CDR2 SVGAGI. V was shortened by 5 bases and J by 8 bases, with 12 bases between the two germline ends. This CDR3 spans 13 amino acids. CDR3: CASSTRGGEKLFF. The CDR3 bases are TGTGCCAGCAGTACCAGGGGTGGAGAAAAACTGTTTTTT.

The gene calls are TRBV13 and TRBJ1-1, with TRBD1 identical over 7 bases. Per the germline V gene, CDR1 is PRHDT and CDR2 is FYEKMQ (reference sequence). This CDR3 contains 14 residues. The J segment lost 6 bases and the V segment lost 1 base, leaving 5 bases of the junction unmatched. CDR3 bases: TGTGCCAGCAGCTTAGTTAGGCAGGGGGCTGAAGCTTTCTTT. This sequence encodes CASSLVRQGAEAFF.

The chain couples TRBV28 to TRBJ1-6, with 8 bases matching TRBD1. V shed 7 bases and J 5 bases; nucleotides not matched to a gene: 7. The CDR3 consists of 15 residues. Germline CDR1 MDHEN, CDR2 SYDVKM. This chain's CDR3 is CASNDRGLNNSPLHF. DNA for the CDR3: TGTGCCAGCAATGACAGGGGCCTCAATAATTCACCCCTCCACTTT.

This chain connects TRBV28 to TRBJ1-1; D unresolved. The CDR3 has 12 residues. V lost 5 bases, J lost 5 bases, and 9 bases lay in between. Germline CDR1 is MDHEN and CDR2 is SYDVKM. CDR3 residues: CASSTLRTEAFF. CDR3 bases: TGTGCCAGCAGTACGTTGAGGACTGAAGCTTTCTTT.

The CDR3 spells CASSLLQGDEQFF. CDR3 DNA: TGTGCCAGCAGTCTGCTCCAGGGGGATGAGCAGTTCTTC. This chain joins TRBV28 and TRBJ2-1, with 7 bases fitting TRBD1. The CDR3 extends over 13 amino acids. V lost 5 bases to trimming and J lost 8 bases; unmatched junction nucleotides: 6. The germline V gene encodes CDR1 MDHEN and CDR2 SYDVKM.

In its sample, this clone was seen once. The chain joins TRBV5-1 to TRBJ1-3; no reliable D call. V lost 0 bases and J 3 bases, leaving 13 bases between the germline ends. This CDR3 has 16 residues. Looked up from germline, CDR1 is SGHRS and CDR2 is YFSETQ. The CDR3, as DNA: TGCGCCAGCAGCTTGGCTGGCGGGAAAGGTGGAAACACCATATATTTT. Its protein is CASSLAGGKGGNTIYF. The full variable domain, rest sourced from reference TRBV5-1 and TRBJ1-3, is KAGVTQTPRYLIKTRGQQVTLSCSPISGHRSVSWYQQTPGQGLQFLFEYFSETQRNKGNFPGRFSGRQFSNSRSEMNVSTLELGDSALYLCASSLAGGKGGNTIYFGEGSWLTVV.

The chain has TRBV13 and TRBJ2-3, with TRBD1 matching over 7 bases. CDR3 length equals 15 residues. J was trimmed by 4 bases and V by 2 bases; bases with no gene match: 6. From germline, CDR1 is PRHDT and CDR2 FYEKMQ (reference sequence). The CDR3 loop reads CASSLTGASSDTQYF. The CDR3 nucleotides read TGTGCCAGCAGCTTAACAGGGGCCTCTTCAGATACGCAGTATTTT.

This clone was detected once. This sequence joins TRBV7-2 and TRBJ2-5; 8 bases fit TRBD2. Looked up from germline, CDR1 is SGHTA and CDR2 is FQGNSA. This CDR3 is 15 amino acids long. V was pared by 1 base and J by 4 bases, with 5 bases of the junction left unmatched. The CDR3 bases are TGTGCCAGCAGCTTAGACGGCGGGGGGTTAGAGACCCAGTACTTC. Its protein is CASSLDGGGLETQYF.

The rearrangement joins TRBV9 to TRBJ1-2; 8 bases fit TRBD1. The CDR3 totals 17 residues. Germline V gene sequence: CDR1 SGDLS, CDR2 YYNGEE. Losses at the gene ends were 3 bases for V and 3 bases for J; bases not matched to a gene: 13. The CDR3 region has the DNA TGTGCCAGCAGCGCCGCCACAGGGGGATTAAAGGACTATGGCTACACCTTC. This translates into CASSAATGGLKDYGYTF.

V gene TRBV3-1 (or the pseudogene TRBV3-2) combines with J gene TRBJ2-5; possible D gene TRBD2, 5 bases. The germline V and J ends were trimmed by 4 bases and 2 bases, with 14 bases remaining between them. The germline gives CDR1 LGHDT, CDR2 YNNKEL (reference sequence). This CDR3 comprises 15 residues. CDR3 loop: CASSLGFREQETQYF. CDR3 in DNA: TGTGCCAGCAGCCTGGGGTTTCGGGAACAAGAGACCCAGTACTTC.

The chain uses TRBV5-1 and TRBJ2-7; D is unresolved. The germline V gene encodes CDR1 SGHRS and CDR2 YFSETQ. This CDR3 is built from 13 residues. Trimming shortened V by 4 bases and J by 9 bases, and 17 bases separated the two germline ends. The CDR3 reads CASSPQVAIGQYF. For the CDR3, the DNA is TGCGCCAGCAGCCCCCAGGTTGCTATCGGGCAGTACTTC.

The chain recombines TRBV30 with TRBJ1-1, with D tentatively TRBD1 (6 bases). The V gene lost 4 bases and the J gene lost 4 bases, with 19 bases spanning the gap. The CDR3 loop spans 15 amino acids. Germline V CDR1 and CDR2: GTSNPN, SVGIG (reference sequence). CDR3 nucleotide sequence: TGTGCCTGGATCTTCAAAGGGGGGGGAGTCACTGAAGCTTTCTTT. Protein product: CAWIFKGGGVTEAFF.

CDR3 amino acids: CASSGQGYEQYF. CDR3 DNA: TGTGCCAGCAGTGGGCAGGGCTACGAGCAGTACTTC. V usage is TRBV2 and J usage is TRBJ2-7; D is perhaps TRBD1 (5 bases). The V gene lost 4 bases and the J gene lost 3 bases, with 7 bases spanning the gap. The CDR3 sequence is 12 residues long. CDR1 and CDR2 (germline): SNHLY, FYNNEI.

This clone has a single count. The rearrangement uses TRBV2 and TRBJ2-2; no clear D gene. Germline CDR1 SNHLY, CDR2 FYNNEI. V was cut by 10 bases and J by 0 bases, with 15 bases left in between. The CDR3 length is 15 residues. The CDR3 DNA reads TGTGCCATAGAAGAGTCAATAACGAACACCGGGGAGCTGTTTTTT. Translation gives CAIEESITNTGELFF.

The chain employs TRBV19 and TRBJ2-1; TRBD2 agrees at 10 bases. Germline CDR1 LNHDA, CDR2 SQIVND (reference sequence). The CDR3 sequence is 15 residues long. J gave up 9 bases and V 3 bases, and 8 bases lay outside the gene matches. The CDR3 region has the DNA TGTGCCAGTAGTATGACTAGCGGGCCCATCGGTGAGCAGTTCTTC. As protein: CASSMTSGPIGEQFF. Together with reference TRBV19 and TRBJ2-1, the CDR3 gives the full variable domain: DGGITQSPKYLFRKEGQNVTLSCEQNLNHDAMYWYRQDPGQGLRLIYYSQIVNDFQKGDIAEGYSVSREKKESFPLTVTSAQKNPTAFYLCASSMTSGPIGEQFFGPGTRLTVL.

V and J are TRBV5-4 and TRBJ2-1, with 7 nucleotides matching TRBD2. From germline, CDR1 is SGHNT and CDR2 YYREEE (reference sequence). V lost 3 bases to trimming and J lost 6 bases; unmatched junction nucleotides: 15. The CDR3 has 17 amino acids. CDR3 nucleotide sequence: TGTGCCAGCAGCTGGGCCCAGGGAGCGGGGTACCCCAATGAGCAGTTCTTC. It encodes CASSWAQGAGYPNEQFF.

J is TRBJ2-7 and V is TRBV11-1, with 9 bases fitting TRBD1. The CDR3 is made up of 15 amino acids. Germline V CDR1 and CDR2: SGHAT, FQDESV (reference sequence). The J segment lost 6 bases and the V segment lost 3 bases, leaving 9 bases of the junction unmatched. The CDR3: CASSLLRTGEAEQYF. The CDR3 nucleotides read TGTGCCAGCAGCTTGTTACGGACAGGGGAGGCCGAGCAGTACTTC.

The chain combines TRBV11-2 with TRBJ2-1, with 12 bases fitting TRBD2. The CDR3 runs to 15 residues. Germline V lookup: CDR1 SGHAT, CDR2 FQNNGV. The V gene end was trimmed by 2 bases and the J gene end by 6 bases; junction bases not matched to a gene: 2. The CDR3 nucleotides are TGTGCCAGCAGCTTAACTAGCGGGGGGAGCAATGAGCAGTTCTTC. It is translated as CASSLTSGGSNEQFF.

The V gene is TRBV11-2, the J gene TRBJ2-1, with 14 bases matching TRBD2. Trimming removed 2 bases from V and 15 bases from J; junction bases left unmatched: 9. This CDR3 has 15 amino acids. The germline V gene has CDR1 SGHAT and CDR2 FQNNGV. The CDR3 DNA reads as TGTGCCAGCAGCTTAACGAGACTAGCGGGAGGGAGTGGGTTCTTC. Its protein is CASSLTRLAGGSGFF.

This clone was seen only once. The genes are TRBV5-4 and TRBJ2-5, with 10 positions matching TRBD1. The trim removed 5 bases at V and 5 bases at J, leaving 6 bases unmatched. This CDR3 is built from 14 residues. CDR1 and CDR2 from the germline V gene are SGHNT and YYREEE (reference sequence). This CDR3 is CASRRDRGPETQYF. Written as DNA, the CDR3 is TGTGCCAGCAGACGGGACAGGGGACCCGAGACCCAGTACTTC.

The V call is TRBV12-3 or TRBV12-4, the J call TRBJ2-5; possible D gene TRBD2, 8 bases. Trimming cost V 11 bases and J 1 base, with 14 bases left between them. The CDR3 has 13 residues. CDR3 sequence reads: CASGRGPQETQYF. The CDR3 coding sequence is TGTGCCTCCGGGAGGGGGCCCCAAGAGACCCAGTACTTC.

The chain recombines TRBV9 with TRBJ2-2; no definite D call. Germline-derived CDR1 and CDR2 are SGDLS and YYNGEE. V lost 0 bases and J 0 bases, leaving 9 bases between the germline ends. The CDR3 runs to 16 residues. The CDR3 protein is CASSVGQSANTGELFF. Here the CDR3 DNA reads TGTGCCAGCAGCGTAGGACAATCGGCGAACACCGGGGAGCTGTTTTTT.

The V and J genes are TRBV7-6 and TRBJ1-4; TRBD1 matches at 9 bases. The germline V gene encodes CDR1 SGHVS and CDR2 FNYEAQ. The J segment lost 6 bases and the V segment lost 5 bases, leaving 7 bases of the junction unmatched. This CDR3 is built from 15 residues. DNA for the CDR3: TGTGCCAGCAGCCCGGGACAGGGAGGCGATGAAAAACTGTTTTTT. Its translation is CASSPGQGGDEKLFF. Full variable domain (outside the CDR3, taken from reference TRBV7-6 and TRBJ1-4): GAGVSQSPRYKVTKRGQDVALRCDPISGHVSLYWYRQALGQGPEFLTYFNYEAQQDKSGLPNDRFSAERPEGSISTLTIQRTEQRDSAMYRCASSPGQGGDEKLFFGSGTQLSVL.

This chain connects TRBV18 to TRBJ1-5; 8 positions agree with TRBD1. Per the germline V gene, CDR1 is KGHSH and CDR2 is LQKENI. This CDR3 is built from 17 residues. V lost 0 bases, J lost 0 bases, and 4 bases stayed unmatched. As DNA, the CDR3 is TGTGCCAGCTCACCACCGGGACAGGACTATAGCAATCAGCCCCAGCATTTT. This encodes CASSPPGQDYSNQPQHF. Full variable domain (remainder filled in from reference TRBV18 and TRBJ1-5): NAGVMQNPRHLVRRRGQEARLRCSPMKGHSHVYWYRQLPEEGLKFMVYLQKENIIDESGMPKERFSAEFPKEGPSILRIQQVVRGDSAAYFCASSPPGQDYSNQPQHFGDGTRLSIL.

This rearrangement joins TRBV7-9 to TRBJ2-1; possible D gene TRBD2, 5 bases. CDR3 size: 11 residues. The germline gives CDR1 SEHNR, CDR2 FQNEAQ (reference sequence). V lost 1 base to trimming and J lost 10 bases, with 5 bases between them. This CDR3 is CASSLGREQFF. In DNA form, the CDR3 reads TGTGCCAGCAGCTTAGGGAGGGAGCAGTTCTTC.